These 28 T cell receptor beta chains came from one sample sequenced in a study of cytomegalovirus exposure and HLA in healthy donors. PCR amplification relied on 60 Vbeta primers (plus 13 Jbeta primers). Profiling relied on immunoSEQ multiplex PCR, and the TCRdb table lists in-frame clones only, not all of them. The sample holds around 130,000 clones, about 70% seen once. Sequences were obtained from PBMCs. The receptors here all came from a woman in her sixties in good health and CMV-seropositive.

The rearrangement links TRBV27 to TRBJ2-5, with TRBD2 matching over 7 bases. The closer fit of TRBJ2-7 to the DNA end suggests the J call may be wrong. In germline, CDR1 is MNHEY, CDR2 SMNVEV (reference sequence). The CDR3 sequence is 16 residues long. The CDR3 nucleotides are TGTGCCAGCAGTTTATACGTGGGCCGGCGGGGGAACGAGCAGTACTTC. This encodes CASSLYVGRRGNEQYF.

A few counts support this clone. The genes are TRBV6-5 and TRBJ1-5; D might be TRBD1 (6 bases). Per the germline V gene, CDR1 is MNHEY and CDR2 is SVGAGI. CDR3 length equals 15 residues. The germline V and J ends were trimmed by 0 bases and 6 bases, with 12 bases remaining between them. The CDR3 region is CASSYSYRAGQPQHF. The CDR3 nucleotides are TGTGCCAGCAGTTACTCTTACAGGGCGGGTCAGCCCCAGCATTTT.

A remark on this clone: At one end, the junction sequence differs from germline, possibly due to a read error. The chain joins TRBV11-2 to TRBJ2-3; TRBD2 agrees at 7 bases. In germline, CDR1 is SGHAT, CDR2 FQNNGV. The CDR3 covers 14 residues. CDR3 bases: TGTGCCAGCAGCTCAGGTGGCCGGGACTATACTCGACATTTT. Its translation is CASSSGGRDYTRHF.

This clone was counted a few times. J is TRBJ2-7 and V is TRBV7-9; a weak D match, TRBD2 (5 bases). Per the germline V gene, CDR1 is SEHNR and CDR2 is FQNEAQ (reference sequence). CDR3 length: 13 amino acids. Trimming cost V 1 base and J 6 bases, with 10 bases left between them. The DNA of the CDR3 is TGTGCCAGCAGCTTAGAAGGACTCAGCGAGCAGTACTTC. Its protein product is CASSLEGLSEQYF.

This chain uses TRBV10-3 with TRBJ2-3, with 10 bases identical to TRBD2. V shed 3 bases and J 10 bases; nucleotides not matched to a gene: 10. Germline CDR1 reads ENHRY; CDR2 reads SYGVKD. The CDR3 consists of 15 residues. Written as DNA, the CDR3 is TGTGCCATCAGTGACCTAGCGGGGGCCGGGGGTGCGCAGTATTTT. Protein product: CAISDLAGAGGAQYF.

The chain links TRBV2 to TRBJ1-3, with D maybe TRBD1 (5 bases). Germline V lookup: CDR1 SNHLY, CDR2 FYNNEI. V was trimmed by 6 bases and J by 2 bases, leaving 14 bases between them. The CDR3 runs to 15 residues. The CDR3 protein is CASRAGFSAGNTIYF. The CDR3 coding sequence is TGTGCCAGCAGGGCAGGGTTTTCAGCTGGAAACACCATATATTTT.

The J gene is TRBJ1-2, the V gene TRBV5-1, with D hard to call. Germline V lookup: CDR1 SGHRS, CDR2 YFSETQ. The CDR3 has 11 amino acids. Trimming stripped 4 bases from V and 8 bases from J, with 9 bases between. CDR3 region: CASSPGLGYTF. DNA for the CDR3: TGCGCCAGCAGCCCCGGACTCGGCTACACCTTC.

CDR3 amino acids: CASRPTSGPLYEQYF. The CDR3 DNA is TGTGCCAGCAGGCCAACTAGCGGACCACTCTACGAGCAGTACTTC. The rearrangement uses TRBV7-2 and TRBJ2-7; 8 bases are shared with TRBD2. CDR3 length equals 15 residues. The ends lost 6 bases at V and 3 bases at J; junction bases unmatched: 10. CDR1 is SGHTA, CDR2 FQGNSA, per germline.

V gene TRBV27 combines with J gene TRBJ2-2, with TRBD2 identical over 7 bases. The CDR3 runs 16 residues. Germline CDR1 MNHEY, CDR2 SMNVEV (reference sequence). V dropped 3 bases and J dropped 4; count of bases not matched to a gene: 8. The CDR3 DNA sequence: TGTGCCAGCAGTTTGGGGAGGGAGGGCGGCACCGGGGAGCTGTTTTTT. Its protein product is CASSLGREGGTGELFF.

As concerns this clone: This CDR3 is also generated by other DNA sequences in the sample. CDR3: CATSRDSEASYEQYF. The CDR3 nucleotides read TGTGCCACCAGCAGAGATTCGGAGGCCTCCTACGAGCAGTACTTC. The chain has TRBV15 and TRBJ2-7; tentative D call: TRBD2 (5 bases). Germline V lookup: CDR1 LNHNV, CDR2 YYDKDF (reference sequence). V was clipped by 0 bases and J by 0 bases, with 9 bases between them. The CDR3 length is 15 residues.

The chain joins TRBV6-5 to TRBJ2-5; a possible D gene is TRBD1 (5 bases). The CDR3 sequence is 16 residues long. Trimming stripped 0 bases from V and 2 bases from J, with 13 bases between. The V gene's germline CDR1 is MNHEY and CDR2 SVGAGI. CDR3 sequence: CASSYSSRDLQETQYF. The CDR3 DNA sequence: TGTGCCAGCAGTTACTCCAGCAGGGATCTTCAAGAGACCCAGTACTTC.

The chain joins TRBV5-1 to TRBJ2-7, with D hard to call. The CDR3 runs to 15 residues. With 0 bases removed from V and 6 bases from J, the gap between germline ends came to 16 bases. Germline V gives CDR1 SGHRS, CDR2 YFSETQ. The CDR3 coding sequence is TGCGCCAGCAGCTTGGGGGCATCCTTCGTCCCCGAGCAGTACTTC. Amino acids: CASSLGASFVPEQYF.

The chain carries TRBV7-8 and TRBJ1-6; D uncertain. CDR1 SGHVS and CDR2 FQNEAQ come from the germline V gene. The CDR3 spans 13 residues. V lost 1 base and J lost 8, with 6 bases in between. CDR3 amino acids: CASSLGAYSPLHF. In nucleotides, the CDR3 is TGTGCCAGCAGCTTAGGGGCTTATTCACCCCTCCACTTT.

The chain recombines TRBV19 with TRBJ1-5; D is uncertain. The CDR3 contains 13 residues. CDR1 and CDR2 (germline): LNHDA, SQIVND (reference sequence). V lost 4 bases and J 2 bases, leaving 6 bases between the germline ends. CDR3 bases: TGTGCCAGTAGTAGGGCAGGCAATCAGCCCCAGCATTTT. Protein sequence: CASSRAGNQPQHF.

This chain links TRBV25-1 with TRBJ2-5; tentatively, D is TRBD1 (5 bases). Germline CDR1 MGHDK, CDR2 SYGVNS. The V end lost 8 bases, the J end lost 5 bases, and 15 bases lay between the germline ends. This CDR3 contains 13 residues. In nucleotides, the CDR3 is TGTGCCAGCGGCAGAAGAACAGGCGAGACCCAGTACTTC. It is translated as CASGRRTGETQYF.

This clone was recorded only once. In DNA, the CDR3 is TGCGCCAGCAGTGATAAAGCCGGGAGGGTCTCCAATACGCAGTATTTT. This encodes CASSDKAGRVSNTQYF. The rearrangement joins TRBV10-2 to TRBJ2-3; the match to TRBD2 covers 8 bases. This CDR3 comprises 16 residues. J lost 7 bases, V lost 3 bases, and 12 bases had no gene match. Germline V gives CDR1 WSHSY, CDR2 SAAADI.

The sample holds a few counts of this clone. V gene TRBV9 combines with J gene TRBJ2-3; 11 nucleotides line up with TRBD2. Germline V gene lookup returns CDR1 SGDLS and CDR2 YYNGEE. The V gene end was trimmed by 4 bases and the J gene end by 2 bases; junction bases not matched to a gene: 9. There are 17 residues in the CDR3. The CDR3 DNA is TGTGCCAGCAGCACTTCGATAGCGGGGGGGCCCACAGATACGCAGTATTTT. It translates to CASSTSIAGGPTDTQYF.

The genes are TRBV18 and TRBJ1-2; D is undetermined. Germline CDR1 KGHSH, CDR2 LQKENI. Trimming removed 3 bases from V and 0 bases from J, with 11 bases in between. The length of the CDR3 is 15 residues. In DNA, the CDR3 is TGTGCCAGCTCACCCTACAGAGAGCCTAACTATGGCTACACCTTC. Encoded protein: CASSPYREPNYGYTF.

The V and J genes are TRBV27 and TRBJ1-2, with D unclear. CDR3 size: 16 residues. Germline values: CDR1 MNHEY, CDR2 SMNVEV (reference sequence). The V gene lost 0 bases and the J gene lost 5 bases, with 16 bases spanning the gap. The DNA for the CDR3 is TGTGCCAGCAGTTTATCTTCGCGGGGTTTGGAGTATGGCTACACCTTC. Translating it yields CASSLSSRGLEYGYTF.

The chain recombines TRBV2 with TRBJ1-1; 9 bases fit TRBD1. With V trimmed by 8 bases and J by 3 bases, 10 bases remained unmatched. Germline lookup yields CDR1 SNHLY and CDR2 FYNNEI. The CDR3 totals 15 residues. The DNA of the CDR3 is TGTGCCAGCGGCCCGGGACAGGGTTGGTACACTGAAGCTTTCTTT. Encoded protein: CASGPGQGWYTEAFF.

This clone turned up a few times. The chain employs TRBV7-9 and TRBJ2-2; TRBD1 matches at 7 bases. The CDR3 extends over 17 amino acids. The germline V gene encodes CDR1 SEHNR and CDR2 FQNEAQ (reference sequence). The V segment lost 1 base and the J segment 3 bases; nucleotides outside the gene matches: 8. In nucleotides, the CDR3 is TGTGCCAGCAGCTTAGGTGTTACAGGGGCCTACACCGGGGAGCTGTTTTTT. Its translation is CASSLGVTGAYTGELFF.

V and J are TRBV7-3 and TRBJ2-6; 10 nucleotides agree with TRBD2. Trimming removed 5 bases from V and 4 bases from J; junction bases left unmatched: 14. This CDR3 is built from 19 residues. Germline loops: CDR1 SGHTA, CDR2 FQGTGA. The CDR3 DNA sequence: TGTGCCAGCAGCCTACTAGCGGGGACCGTAGGGTCAGGGGCCAACGTCCTGACTTTC. Protein product: CASSLLAGTVGSGANVLTF.

This chain connects TRBV9 to TRBJ2-5; 8 bases match TRBD1. The ends lost 6 bases at V and 2 bases at J; junction bases unmatched: 6. The CDR3 extends over 14 amino acids. Looked up from germline, CDR1 is SGDLS and CDR2 is YYNGEE. The CDR3 DNA reads TGTGCCAGCAACATCCAGGGGGCGCAAGAGACCCAGTACTTC. Translation: CASNIQGAQETQYF.

This clone was seen a handful of times. The rearrangement uses TRBV6-5 and TRBJ2-5, with TRBD1 matching over 8 bases. Near its end, the DNA agrees better with TRBJ2-7, so the J call may be wrong. The CDR3 length is 15 residues. Germline V lookup: CDR1 MNHEY, CDR2 SVGAGI. CDR3 protein: CASRPGQGRSYEQYF. In DNA form, the CDR3 reads TGTGCCAGCAGACCTGGACAGGGAAGGTCGTACGAGCAGTACTTC.

This rearrangement joins TRBV19 to TRBJ1-4, with a tentative D call TRBD1 (6 bases). This CDR3 contains 14 residues. Germline-derived CDR1 and CDR2 are LNHDA and SQIVND (reference sequence). V was clipped by 7 bases and J by 5 bases, with 14 bases between them. CDR3 in amino acids: CASTQWQGNEKLFF. The CDR3 nucleotides are TGTGCCAGTACCCAATGGCAGGGGAATGAAAAACTGTTTTTT.

V is TRBV10-3 and J is TRBJ1-1; D unresolved. The germline V and J ends were trimmed by 0 bases and 4 bases, with 12 bases remaining between them. Per germline, CDR1 ENHRY and CDR2 SYGVKD. The CDR3 covers 15 residues. The CDR3 here is CAISESGLQGTEAFF. The DNA of the CDR3 is TGTGCCATCAGTGAGTCTGGGCTGCAAGGCACTGAAGCTTTCTTT.

The chain combines TRBV7-9 with TRBJ2-7, with TRBD1 matching 12 bases. CDR3 length: 13 residues. In germline, CDR1 is SEHNR, CDR2 FQNEAQ (reference sequence). The V and J ends lost 5 bases and 6 bases, in that order; junction bases with no gene match: 2. The CDR3 here is CASSPGQGAEQYF. CDR3 in DNA: TGTGCCAGCAGCCCGGGACAGGGGGCCGAGCAGTACTTC.

As for this clone: Relative to the germline gene, one junction end is altered; a read error may explain this. This chain uses TRBV7-7 with TRBJ1-1; TRBD1 agrees at 8 bases. CDR3 length equals 16 residues. Germline-derived CDR1 and CDR2 are SSHAT and FNYEAQ (reference sequence). The CDR3 bases are TGTGCTAGCAGCTTATTCGTCCAGGGGGCGAACACTGAAGCTTTCTTT. This sequence encodes CASSLFVQGANTEAFF.